These T cell receptor beta chains were read from a single sample in a study of graft-versus-host responses after intestinal transplantation. No antigen is known for these receptors. Some clones are missing from TCRdb's copy, which holds only in-frame ones; the method was immunoSEQ multiplex PCR. This table holds roughly 69,000 clones, 90% found once. Sequencing used unstimulated CD8+ T cells sorted from spleen or lymph node cells, obtained before transplant. Receptors were obtained from a human donor who was the organ donor for an intestinal transplant. Both conserved end residues are part of each CDR3. The D gene is left open where the match is weak. Expanded clones get a size class; other rows say once, few or many, or leave the size out.

len	v_gene	j_gene	d_gene	abundance	CDR3aa	CDR3nt
14	TRBV5-6	TRBJ1-2	TRBD1	.	CASSPGTDYMGYTF	TGTGCCAGCAGTCCCGGGACAGATTACATGGGCTACACCTTC
15	TRBV27	TRBJ2-7	TRBD1	few	CASSLVWTGGDEQYF	TGTGCCAGCAGTTTAGTTTGGACAGGGGGAGACGAGCAGTACTTC
13	TRBV27	TRBJ2-3	.	once	CASSFSAADTQYF	TGTGCCAGCAGTTTCTCGGCGGCAGATACGCAGTATTTT
14	TRBV5-8	TRBJ2-7	.	.	CASSLRRVPYEQYF	TGTGCCAGCAGCTTAAGGCGGGTCCCCTACGAGCAGTACTTC
17	TRBV15	TRBJ2-7	TRBD1	.	CATSRGDWGQGADEQYF	TGTGCCACCAGCAGAGGGGATTGGGGACAGGGAGCCGACGAGCAGTACTTC
13	TRBV5-6	TRBJ2-7	TRBD2	.	CAGGTSGSYEQYF	TGTGCCGGGGGGACTAGCGGGAGCTACGAGCAGTACTTC
15	TRBV19	TRBJ1-2	TRBD1	.	CASSIPGTGEAGYTF	TGTGCCAGTAGTATCCCCGGGACAGGGGAAGCTGGCTACACCTTC
14	TRBV18	TRBJ2-7	.	.	CASSPPGSSYEQYF	TGTGCCAGCTCACCACCGGGCTCCAGCTACGAGCAGTACTTC
12	TRBV7-9	TRBJ2-1	.	.	CASSYDYYEQFF	TGTGCCAGCAGCTACGACTACTATGAGCAGTTCTTC
13	TRBV7-8	TRBJ1-1	TRBD1	.	CASTLTGVAEAFF	TGTGCCAGCACATTGACAGGGGTAGCTGAAGCTTTCTTT
13	TRBV9	TRBJ1-1	.	.	CASSGGQNTEAFF	TGTGCCAGCAGCGGGGGACAAAACACTGAAGCTTTCTTT
17	TRBV14	TRBJ2-7	.	.	CASSQDPWTTLGNEQYF	TGTGCCAGCAGCCAAGATCCCTGGACTACCTTAGGGAACGAGCAGTACTTC
14	TRBV25-1	TRBJ1-1	.	.	CASSEWGPRAEAFF	TGTGCCAGCAGTGAATGGGGGCCTCGGGCTGAAGCTTTCTTT
13	TRBV5-1	TRBJ2-3	.	.	CASSLSSTDTQYF	TGCGCCAGCAGCTTATCTAGCACAGATACGCAGTATTTT
14	TRBV5-5	TRBJ1-5	.	.	CASSVSGGGQPQHF	TGTGCCAGCAGCGTGTCGGGGGGAGGTCAGCCCCAGCATTTT
18	TRBV7-6	TRBJ2-1	TRBD2	.	CASSPQPASGSTYNEQFF	TGTGCCAGCAGCCCCCAGCCAGCTAGCGGTTCTACCTACAATGAGCAGTTCTTC
14	TRBV27	TRBJ2-7	TRBD2	.	CASSLSGGDYEQYF	TGTGCCAGCAGTCTTAGCGGGGGAGACTACGAGCAGTACTTC
14	TRBV10-3	TRBJ1-1	.	.	CAISESGGVPEAFF	TGTGCCATCAGTGAGTCGGGGGGGGTCCCTGAAGCTTTCTTT
13	TRBV19	TRBJ1-2	.	.	CASSIGGYYGYTF	TGTGCCAGTAGTATTGGAGGGTACTATGGCTACACCTTC
15	TRBV28	TRBJ2-3	TRBD1	.	CASRSRDSYTDTQYF	TGTGCCAGCAGGTCGAGGGACAGCTACACAGATACGCAGTATTTT
15	TRBV19	TRBJ2-7	TRBD1	.	CASSAGQGASYEQYF	TGTGCCAGTAGTGCCGGACAGGGGGCTTCTTACGAGCAGTACTTC
14	TRBV5-4	TRBJ2-7	TRBD2	.	CASSSRGRGYEQYF	TGTGCCAGCAGCTCTCGCGGGAGGGGGTACGAGCAGTACTTC
15	TRBV30	TRBJ2-1	TRBD1	.	CAWEKRQGIDNEQFF	TGTGCCTGGGAAAAACGACAGGGAATAGACAATGAGCAGTTCTTC
17	TRBV28	TRBJ2-1	.	.	CASSTPRREGLGNEQFF	TGTGCCAGCAGTACCCCTCGCCGGGAAGGGCTGGGCAATGAGCAGTTCTTC
13	TRBV19	TRBJ2-1	.	.	CASSISSYNEQFF	TGTGCCAGTAGTATTAGCTCCTACAATGAGCAGTTCTTC
15	TRBV11-2	TRBJ2-7	.	.	CASSLRLDTSYEQYF	TGTGCCAGCAGCTTAAGATTGGACACCTCCTACGAGCAGTACTTC
14	TRBV27	TRBJ2-7	.	.	CASSLYYIPYEQYF	TGTGCCAGCAGTTTATACTACATCCCCTACGAGCAGTACTTC
15	TRBV29-1	TRBJ2-1	TRBD2	.	CSDGPSGGNYNEQFF	TGCAGCGACGGCCCCAGCGGGGGCAACTACAATGAGCAGTTCTTC
15	TRBV7-6	TRBJ2-5	.	.	CASSSLHSSQETQYF	TGTGCCAGCAGCTCCCTACACAGTTCCCAAGAGACCCAGTACTTC
15	TRBV29-1	TRBJ2-5	.	.	CSAAHSGTPQETQYF	TGCAGCGCCGCGCACTCCGGGACACCCCAAGAGACCCAGTACTTC
15	TRBV27	TRBJ2-1	TRBD2	.	CASSTPSGGYNEQFF	TGTGCCAGCAGTACCCCTAGCGGGGGCTACAATGAGCAGTTCTTC
15	TRBV14	TRBJ2-3	.	.	CASSQDREPTDTQYF	TGTGCCAGCAGCCAAGATCGAGAGCCTACAGATACGCAGTATTTT
16	TRBV27	TRBJ2-7	TRBD2	.	CASSFPPGLAGGEQYF	TGTGCCAGCAGTTTTCCTCCGGGACTAGCGGGAGGGGAGCAGTACTTC
15	TRBV5-6	TRBJ2-7	.	.	CASSFTPPGAYEQYF	TGTGCCAGCAGCTTCACTCCGCCCGGGGCCTACGAGCAGTACTTC
16	TRBV18	TRBJ2-7	TRBD2	.	CASSPTLTSDAYEQYF	TGTGCCAGCTCACCGACATTGACTAGCGATGCCTACGAGCAGTACTTC
14	TRBV6-5	TRBJ2-7	.	.	CASSYSGGGYEQYF	TGTGCCAGCAGTTACTCAGGAGGCGGCTACGAGCAGTACTTC
13	TRBV9	TRBJ2-3	.	.	CASSVQGSDTQYF	TGTGCCAGCAGCGTGCAGGGTTCAGATACGCAGTATTTT
19	TRBV11-2	TRBJ1-1	.	.	CASSLFPSFGQGMNTEAFF	TGTGCCAGCAGCTTATTTCCCAGCTTTGGTCAGGGGATGAACACTGAAGCTTTCTTT
15	TRBV6-5	TRBJ2-2	.	once	CASSYLGLATGELFF	TGTGCCAGCAGTTACTTAGGCCTAGCGACCGGGGAGCTGTTTTTT